This TCR beta chain was documented in a study of CD39 and CD103 CD8 tumor-infiltrating T cells (dated by TCRdb to 2016 to 2019). In the study overall: Repertoire comparisons were shown for an HPV-positive HNSCC, an HPV-negative HNSCC, an ovarian cancer and a melanoma patient. TCRbeta CDR3 deep sequencing compared repertoires of CD8 TIL subsets defined by CD103 and CD39 with peripheral memory CD8 T cells. Results the study describes overall, beyond this receptor: DP TIL clonotypes were rarely found in blood or uninvolved lymph node, whereas DN TIL clonotypes largely overlapped peripheral memory CD8 repertoires. Compared with DN and SP CD8 TILs and with blood memory CD8 T cells, DP CD8 TILs appeared more oligoclonal, with the top 30 clonotypes covering about 50-90%.

Genomic DNA was extracted with the DNeasy Blood and Tissue Kit from roughly 10,000 to 100,000 sorted cells per subset. The immunoSEQ service sequenced and mapped the TCRbeta V-J or V-D-J regions, with each sample reaching coverage above 8.5x. The study's processing was this. Analysis was limited to productive rearrangements exported from the immunoSEQ Analyzer platform, and clonality was evaluated on the 500 most abundant clones. Repertoire overlap between populations was quantified with the Morisita-Horn similarity index and the Jaccard index. In about six cancer patients, Morisita-Horn similarity was measured between the TCR repertoires of CD8 T-cell subsets. TCRdb limited this immuneACCESS table to in-frame rearrangements with V and J called. A share of clones is missing; checked studies link under half to unresolved V genes, and the rest is unexplained. Clone size and V and J calls were adopted from that table, with D and trimming inferred from the DNA. For this sample there are under 20,000 clones; around nine tenths appear just once. The top ten constitute 4.3% of the sample.

At the time of sample collection the patients were not on therapy, although prior treatments varied from chemotherapy, radiotherapy, surgery and immunotherapy to no treatment. After thawing, cells were enriched for T lymphocytes using a negative-selection kit, and EpCAM beads were added for tumor-infiltrating lymphocytes. Memory CD8 T cells were sorted as CD8+CD4-CD45RA- cells irrespective of CCR7 expression. Before analysis, peripheral blood mononuclear cells were separated on a Ficoll-Paque PLUS gradient and then cryopreserved. On a FACSAria II, each population was sorted to approximately 99% purity, and the resulting cell pellets were frozen for TCR sequencing with no culture step. CDR1 PRHDT and CDR2 FYEKMQ are derived from the germline V gene (reference sequence). V sheds 1 base and J sheds 7 bases, leaving 16 bases between their ends. The CDR3, cysteine through phenylalanine, is 15 amino acids long. Of all the DNA, just the CDR3 is kept, 45 bases in frame from base 1.

Details on this clone: The antigen it recognizes is unknown. The input lacks base qualities; no much larger clone sits a single base away.

The sequence was obtained from a human donor with head and neck squamous cell carcinoma. Sequencing used CD8+ T cells sorted from blood. Read against the paper, the sample's cell subset or site label means: total memory CD8 T cells (CD45RA-CCR7+/-) from blood or uninvolved lymph node. In this chain, TRBV13 is recombined with TRBJ1-2, with the D gene not confidently named. The CDR3: CASSLALSFLSGYTF. Here is the DNA: TGTGCCAGCAGCTTAGCCCTATCCTTTTTATCTGGCTACACCTTC.